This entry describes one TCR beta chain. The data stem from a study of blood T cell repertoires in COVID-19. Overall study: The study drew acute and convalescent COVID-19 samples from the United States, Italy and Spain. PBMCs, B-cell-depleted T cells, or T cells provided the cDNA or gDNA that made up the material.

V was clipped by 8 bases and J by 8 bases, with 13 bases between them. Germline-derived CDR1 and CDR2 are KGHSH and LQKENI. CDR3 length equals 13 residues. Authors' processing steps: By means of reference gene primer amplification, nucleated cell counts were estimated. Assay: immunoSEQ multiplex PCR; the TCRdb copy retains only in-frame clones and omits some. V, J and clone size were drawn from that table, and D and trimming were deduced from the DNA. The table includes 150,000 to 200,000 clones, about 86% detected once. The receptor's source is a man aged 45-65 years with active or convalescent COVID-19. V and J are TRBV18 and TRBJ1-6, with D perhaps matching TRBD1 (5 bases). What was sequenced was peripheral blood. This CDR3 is CASGAERDSPLHF. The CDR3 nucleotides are TGTGCCAGCGGGGCCGAACGAGATTCACCCCTCCACTTT.